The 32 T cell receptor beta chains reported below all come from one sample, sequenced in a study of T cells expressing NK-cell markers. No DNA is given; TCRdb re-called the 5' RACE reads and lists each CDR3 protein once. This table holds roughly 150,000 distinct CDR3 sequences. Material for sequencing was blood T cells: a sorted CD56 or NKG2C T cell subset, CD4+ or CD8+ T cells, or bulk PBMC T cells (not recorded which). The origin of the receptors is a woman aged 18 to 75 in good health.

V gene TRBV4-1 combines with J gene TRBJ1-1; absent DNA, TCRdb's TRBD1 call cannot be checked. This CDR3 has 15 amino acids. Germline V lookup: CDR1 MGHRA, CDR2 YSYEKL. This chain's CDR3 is CASSQMPGPSTEAFF.

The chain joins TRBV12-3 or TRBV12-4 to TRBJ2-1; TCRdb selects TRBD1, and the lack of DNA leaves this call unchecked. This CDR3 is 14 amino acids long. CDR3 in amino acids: CASSTDRGYNEQLF.

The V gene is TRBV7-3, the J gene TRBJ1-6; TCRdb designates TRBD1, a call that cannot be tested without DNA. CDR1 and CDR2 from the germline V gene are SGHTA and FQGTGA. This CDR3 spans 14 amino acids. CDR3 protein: CASSLAGEGSPLHF.

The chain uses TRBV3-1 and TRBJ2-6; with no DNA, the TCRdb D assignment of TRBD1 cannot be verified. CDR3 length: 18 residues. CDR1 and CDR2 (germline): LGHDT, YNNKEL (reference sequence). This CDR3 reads CASSRGDRGVAGANVLTF.

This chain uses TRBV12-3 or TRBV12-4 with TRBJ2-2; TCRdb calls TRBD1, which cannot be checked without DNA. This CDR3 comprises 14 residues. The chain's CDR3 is CASLVGGYTGELFF.

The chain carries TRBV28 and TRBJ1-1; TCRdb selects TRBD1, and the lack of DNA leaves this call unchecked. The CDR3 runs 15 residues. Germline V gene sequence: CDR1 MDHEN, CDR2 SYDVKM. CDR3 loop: CASSATGTMNTEAFF.

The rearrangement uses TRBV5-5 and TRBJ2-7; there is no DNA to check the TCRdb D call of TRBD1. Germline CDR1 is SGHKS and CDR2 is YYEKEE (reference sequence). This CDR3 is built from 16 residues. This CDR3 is CASSPGQGARGDEQYF.

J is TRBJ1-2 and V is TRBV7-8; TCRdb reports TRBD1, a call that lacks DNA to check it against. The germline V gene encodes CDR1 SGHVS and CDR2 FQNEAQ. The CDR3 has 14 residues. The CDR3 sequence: CASSLDRHDYGYTF.

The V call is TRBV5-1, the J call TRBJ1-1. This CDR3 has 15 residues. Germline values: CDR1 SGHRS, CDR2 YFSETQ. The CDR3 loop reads CASSLSLGSGTEAFF.

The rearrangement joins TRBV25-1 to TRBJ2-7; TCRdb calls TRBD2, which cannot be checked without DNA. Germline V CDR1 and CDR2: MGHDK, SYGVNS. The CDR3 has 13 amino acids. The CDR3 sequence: CASRGALTYEQYF.

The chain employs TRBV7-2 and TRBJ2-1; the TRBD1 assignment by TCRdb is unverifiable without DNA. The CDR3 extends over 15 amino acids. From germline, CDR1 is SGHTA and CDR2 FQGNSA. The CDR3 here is CASSRGGSSYNEQFF.

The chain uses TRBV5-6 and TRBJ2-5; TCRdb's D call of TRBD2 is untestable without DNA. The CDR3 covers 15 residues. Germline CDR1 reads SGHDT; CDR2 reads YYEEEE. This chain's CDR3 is CASSGGAGGQETQYF.

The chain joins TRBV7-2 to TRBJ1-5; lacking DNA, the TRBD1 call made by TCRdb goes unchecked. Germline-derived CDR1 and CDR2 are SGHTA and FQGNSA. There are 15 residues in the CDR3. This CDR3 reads CASSLMGGSNQPQHF.

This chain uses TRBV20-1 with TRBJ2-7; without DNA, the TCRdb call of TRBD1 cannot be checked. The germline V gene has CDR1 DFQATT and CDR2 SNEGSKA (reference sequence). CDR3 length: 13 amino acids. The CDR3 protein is CSTRKGNYRQQYF.

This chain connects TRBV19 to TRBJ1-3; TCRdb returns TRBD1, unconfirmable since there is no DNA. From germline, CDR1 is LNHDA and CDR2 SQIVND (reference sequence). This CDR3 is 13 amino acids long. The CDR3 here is CATQPGPGNTIYF.

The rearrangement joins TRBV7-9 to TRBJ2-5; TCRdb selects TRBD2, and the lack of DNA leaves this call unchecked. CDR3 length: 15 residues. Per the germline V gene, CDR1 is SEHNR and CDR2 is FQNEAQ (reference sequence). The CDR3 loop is CASSPRGGSRETQYF.

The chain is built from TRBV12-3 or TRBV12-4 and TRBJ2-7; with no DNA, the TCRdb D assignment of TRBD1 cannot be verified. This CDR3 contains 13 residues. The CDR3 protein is CASKAGQSAAQYF.

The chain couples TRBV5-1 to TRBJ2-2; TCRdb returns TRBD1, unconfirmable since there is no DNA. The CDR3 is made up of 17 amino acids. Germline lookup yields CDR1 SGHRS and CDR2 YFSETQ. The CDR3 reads CASSFNRGQDFTGELFF.

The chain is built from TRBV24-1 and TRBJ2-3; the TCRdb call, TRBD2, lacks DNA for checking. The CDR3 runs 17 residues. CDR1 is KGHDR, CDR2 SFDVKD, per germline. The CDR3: CATSDIGSGRRTDTQYF.

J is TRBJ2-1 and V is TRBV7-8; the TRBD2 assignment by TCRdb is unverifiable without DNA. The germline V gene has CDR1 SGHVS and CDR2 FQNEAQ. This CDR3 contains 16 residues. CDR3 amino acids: CASSLRTSGSGDEQFF.

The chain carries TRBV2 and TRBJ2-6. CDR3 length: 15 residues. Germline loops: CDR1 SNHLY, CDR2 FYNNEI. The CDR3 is CASSGMSSGANVLTF.

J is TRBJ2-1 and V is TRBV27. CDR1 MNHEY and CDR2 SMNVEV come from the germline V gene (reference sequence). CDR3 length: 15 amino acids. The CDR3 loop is CASSLWGEPYNEQFF.

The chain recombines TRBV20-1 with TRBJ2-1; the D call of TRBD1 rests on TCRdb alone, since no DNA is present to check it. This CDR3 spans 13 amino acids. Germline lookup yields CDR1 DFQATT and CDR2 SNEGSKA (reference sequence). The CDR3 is CSAARTAYNEQFF.

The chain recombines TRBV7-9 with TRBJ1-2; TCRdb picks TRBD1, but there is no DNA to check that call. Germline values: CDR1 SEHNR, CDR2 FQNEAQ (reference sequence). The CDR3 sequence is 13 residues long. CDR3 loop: CASRDREGLGYTF.

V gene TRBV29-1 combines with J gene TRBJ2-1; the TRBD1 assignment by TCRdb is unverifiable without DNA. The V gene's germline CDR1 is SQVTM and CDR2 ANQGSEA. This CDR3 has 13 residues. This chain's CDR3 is CSVGTGVHNEQFF.

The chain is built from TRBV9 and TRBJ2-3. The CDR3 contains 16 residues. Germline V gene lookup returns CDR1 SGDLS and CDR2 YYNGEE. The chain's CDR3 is CASSVGVRISTDTQYF.

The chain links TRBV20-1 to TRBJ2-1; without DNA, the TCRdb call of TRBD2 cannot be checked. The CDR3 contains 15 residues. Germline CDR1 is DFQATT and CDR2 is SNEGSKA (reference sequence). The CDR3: CSVTVSTSGLDEQFF.

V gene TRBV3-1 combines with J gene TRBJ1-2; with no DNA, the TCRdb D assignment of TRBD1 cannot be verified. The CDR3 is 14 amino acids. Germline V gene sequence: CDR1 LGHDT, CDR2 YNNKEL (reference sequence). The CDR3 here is CASSQDGGYGGYTF.

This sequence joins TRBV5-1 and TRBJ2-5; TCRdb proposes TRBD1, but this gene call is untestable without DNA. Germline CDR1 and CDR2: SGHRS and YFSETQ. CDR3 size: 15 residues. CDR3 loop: CASSLGGARKETQYF.

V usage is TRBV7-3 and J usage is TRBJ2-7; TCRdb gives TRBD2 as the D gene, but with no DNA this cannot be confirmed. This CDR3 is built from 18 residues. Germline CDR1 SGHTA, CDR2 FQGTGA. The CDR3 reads CASSRRTGTSGRRDEQYF.

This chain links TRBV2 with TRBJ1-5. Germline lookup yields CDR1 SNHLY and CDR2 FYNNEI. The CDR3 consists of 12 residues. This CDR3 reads CASSEPNQPQHF. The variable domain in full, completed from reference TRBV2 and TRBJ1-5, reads EPEVTQTPSHQVTQMGQEVILRCVPISNHLYFYWYRQILGQKVEFLVSFYNNEISEKSEIFDDQFSVERPDGSNFTLKIRSTKLEDSAMYFCASSEPNQPQHFGDGTRLSIL.

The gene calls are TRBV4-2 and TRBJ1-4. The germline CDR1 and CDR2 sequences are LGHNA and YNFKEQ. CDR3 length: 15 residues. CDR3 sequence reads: CASSRAGGSNEKLFF.